This T cell receptor (beta chain) was found in a study of T cell repertoires in cytomegalovirus infection. The CDR3 length is 13 residues. The V end lost 2 bases, the J end lost 8 bases, and 12 bases lay between the germline ends. CDR1 and CDR2 from the germline V gene are SGHDN and FVKESK. Each CDR3 protein is one row after TCRdb ran MiXCR on the reads. The sample has approximately 81,000 distinct CDR3 sequences, 24% seen once. Worth noting for this clonotype: The antigen is not known.

Here the sequenced sample was CD8+ T cells from cultured PBMCs, taken from culture after CMV antigen stimulation. The genes are TRBV14 and TRBJ1-2; D is perhaps TRBD1 (5 bases). The receptor was isolated from a human donor in good health (CMV status not recorded). Some clones in this sample may be carry-over from other donors' samples. The CDR3: CASSQSPSGGYTF. DNA for the CDR3: TGTGCCAGCAGCCAATCTCCCTCAGGGGGCTACACCTTC.